One and the same sample provided the 28 T cell receptor beta chains below, sequenced in a study of PD-L1 blockade in urothelial cancer. Assay used: immunoSEQ multiplex PCR; TCRdb lists only in-frame clones, some missing. The sample lists approximately 110,000 clones; about 85% were seen once. The sample in question was PBMCs, obtained around atezolizumab (anti-PD-L1) treatment. The receptor set was obtained from a man aged 45-65 years with urothelial cancer.

The rearrangement uses TRBV7-9 and TRBJ2-1; 9 bases map to TRBD1. CDR1 is SEHNR and CDR2 is FQNEAQ in the germline V gene (reference sequence). The trim removed 5 bases at V and 5 bases at J, leaving 7 bases unmatched. The CDR3 is 15 amino acids. DNA for the CDR3: TGTGCCAGCAGCCGGGGGACAGGGAAGCACAATGAGCAGTTCTTC. Protein product: CASSRGTGKHNEQFF.

The chain links TRBV10-3 to TRBJ1-2; a possible D gene is TRBD1 (5 bases). The CDR3 is 15 amino acids. The ends were cut back, 1 base at V and 4 bases at J, with 13 bases in the middle. From germline, CDR1 is ENHRY and CDR2 SYGVKD. This CDR3 is CAISELTGSLYGYTF. The CDR3 nucleotides read TGTGCCATCAGTGAGTTAACAGGCAGTCTCTATGGCTACACCTTC.

The rearrangement links TRBV6-5 to TRBJ2-7; 7 nucleotides align to TRBD1. Germline CDR1 and CDR2: MNHEY and SVGAGI. Trimming took 4 bases from V and 1 from J; bases not matched to a gene: 1. The CDR3 loop spans 13 amino acids. The CDR3 DNA is TGTGCCAGCAGTTCGACAGGGTCCTACGAGCAGTACTTC. Translating gives CASSSTGSYEQYF.

The chain is built from TRBV15 and TRBJ2-1, with D unresolved. Deletions cut 1 base from V and 5 bases from J, with 3 bases between. Germline CDR1 LNHNV, CDR2 YYDKDF (reference sequence). The CDR3 is 12 residues long. The DNA of the CDR3 is TGTGCCACCAGCAGAGCTAACAATGAGCAGTTCTTC. This encodes CATSRANNEQFF.

The V gene is TRBV4-1, the J gene TRBJ2-7, with D possibly being TRBD2 (6 bases). Trimming removed 4 bases from V and 3 bases from J, with 28 bases in between. Germline V gene lookup returns CDR1 MGHRA and CDR2 YSYEKL. The CDR3 loop spans 19 amino acids. The CDR3 here is CASSLRIGNPRLGFYEQYF. The CDR3 DNA sequence: TGCGCCAGCAGCCTTCGAATCGGCAATCCGAGACTAGGATTCTACGAGCAGTACTTC.

The chain recombines TRBV5-8 with TRBJ2-5, with TRBD1 matching over 10 bases. Germline V gene sequence: CDR1 SGHTS, CDR2 YDEGEE. The V and J ends lost 3 bases and 5 bases, in that order; junction bases with no gene match: 7. CDR3 size: 15 residues. CDR3 in DNA: TGTGCCAGCAGCTCCAGACAGGGGGCTCGGGAGACCCAGTACTTC. Amino acids: CASSSRQGARETQYF.

The rearrangement uses TRBV30 and TRBJ2-7; D is possibly TRBD1 (5 bases). Germline CDR1 is GTSNPN and CDR2 is SVGIG (reference sequence). Trimming shortened V by 2 bases and J by 3 bases, and 11 bases separated the two germline ends. The CDR3 spans 13 residues. The CDR3 protein is CAWSLQGVYEQYF. DNA for the CDR3: TGTGCCTGGAGTCTTCAGGGTGTCTACGAGCAGTACTTC.

Of note for this clone: Other DNA sequences from this sample encode an identical CDR3 as well. The rearrangement joins TRBV28 to TRBJ2-7; perhaps TRBD1 as D (5 bases). CDR1 and CDR2 from the germline V gene are MDHEN and SYDVKM. Trimming stripped 2 bases from V and 3 bases from J, with 8 bases between. The CDR3 sequence is 13 residues long. The CDR3 DNA follows: TGTGCCAGCAGTTTACCCCAGGGCTACGAGCAGTACTTC. It specifies CASSLPQGYEQYF.

The chain has TRBV4-2 and TRBJ2-7; 9 bases fit TRBD1. Per the germline V gene, CDR1 is LGHNA and CDR2 is YNFKEQ. The CDR3 covers 15 residues. After removal of 6 bases from V and 0 bases from J, the junction contained 6 bases not matched to a gene. CDR3 nucleotide sequence: TGTGCCAGCAGTTCGACAGGGGGTAACTCCTACGAGCAGTACTTC. Protein: CASSSTGGNSYEQYF.

The count of this clone is one. V gene TRBV4-1 combines with J gene TRBJ2-1; D possibly corresponds to TRBD1 (6 bases). V was pared by 0 bases and J by 5 bases, with 14 bases between. CDR1 MGHRA and CDR2 YSYEKL come from the germline V gene. CDR3 length equals 16 residues. This CDR3 reads CASSQESGTSNNEQFF. Written as DNA, the CDR3 is TGCGCCAGCAGCCAAGAGTCGGGGACATCGAACAATGAGCAGTTCTTC.

CDR3 sequence (DNA): TGTGCCAGCAGTTTAACCGTACAGGGTATCTATGGCTACACCTTC. This encodes CASSLTVQGIYGYTF. This chain uses TRBV28 with TRBJ1-2, with a weak D call TRBD1 (6 bases). The V and J ends lost 2 bases and 4 bases respectively, with 14 bases between them. The CDR3 totals 15 residues. Looked up from germline, CDR1 is MDHEN and CDR2 is SYDVKM.

This rearrangement joins TRBV9 to TRBJ1-6; D unclear. The germline V gene has CDR1 SGDLS and CDR2 YYNGEE. Trimming shortened V by 0 bases and J by 2 bases, and 6 bases separated the two germline ends. The CDR3 has 15 amino acids. CDR3 residues: CASSVGLPYNSPLHF. The CDR3 nucleotides are TGTGCCAGCAGCGTAGGACTCCCCTATAATTCACCCCTCCACTTT.

The chain combines TRBV29-1 with TRBJ2-2; D remains ambiguous. V shed 0 bases and J shed 4 bases, with 12 bases lying between them. The length of the CDR3 is 15 residues. The germline V gene encodes CDR1 SQVTM and CDR2 ANQGSEA. CDR3 protein: CSVEDRYRSTGELFF. CDR3 nucleotides: TGCAGCGTTGAAGATAGGTATAGGAGCACCGGGGAGCTGTTTTTT.

This chain uses TRBV6-6 with TRBJ2-1; 9 nucleotides agree with TRBD2. Germline CDR1 reads MNHNY; CDR2 reads SVGAGI (reference sequence). With V trimmed by 5 bases and J by 0 bases, 5 bases remained unmatched. The CDR3 totals 16 residues. The CDR3: CASSRSGGSSYNEQFF. CDR3 bases: TGTGCCAGCAGTCGTAGCGGGGGAAGCTCCTACAATGAGCAGTTCTTC.

CDR3 coding DNA: TGTGCCAGCAGTGAACCGTCGGGGGTACAGCCCCAGCATTTT. It yields the protein CASSEPSGVQPQHF. This rearrangement joins TRBV6-1 to TRBJ1-5, with D possibly matching TRBD1 (5 bases). This CDR3 has 14 amino acids. The V gene's germline CDR1 is MNHNS and CDR2 SASEGT. V lost 2 bases and J 7 bases, leaving 12 bases between the germline ends.

The chain joins TRBV19 to TRBJ1-5, with 9 bases matching TRBD1. Trimming took 3 bases from V and 2 from J; bases not matched to a gene: 11. Per germline, CDR1 LNHDA and CDR2 SQIVND (reference sequence). The CDR3 is 18 amino acids. CDR3 sequence reads: CASSMIPQGQGRNQPQHF. The CDR3 DNA reads TGTGCCAGTAGTATGATCCCCCAGGGACAGGGCCGCAATCAGCCCCAGCATTTT.

Only a few counts were recorded for this clone. This chain links TRBV6-6 with TRBJ1-1; weak D call: TRBD1 (6 bases). The V and J ends lost 5 bases and 2 bases respectively, with 15 bases between them. CDR1 and CDR2 from the germline V gene are MNHNY and SVGAGI (reference sequence). CDR3 length: 15 amino acids. In DNA form, the CDR3 reads TGTGCCAGCAGTCCCCCCGACAGGAGAAACACTGAAGCTTTCTTT. This translates into CASSPPDRRNTEAFF.

The CDR3 is CASSLGGGASATSPTDTQYF. The CDR3 coding sequence is TGTGCCAGCAGCTTGGGAGGGGGCGCTTCCGCTACTTCGCCCACAGATACGCAGTATTTT. The chain couples TRBV5-8 to TRBJ2-3, with 7 nucleotides matching TRBD1. The CDR3 totals 20 residues. Germline assignment: CDR1 SGHTS and CDR2 YDEGEE. J lost 2 bases, V lost 0 bases, and 18 bases had no gene match.

V and J are TRBV15 and TRBJ2-5, with D possibly matching TRBD1 (6 bases). V was clipped by 1 base and J by 5 bases, with 11 bases between them. Per the germline V gene, CDR1 is LNHNV and CDR2 is YYDKDF (reference sequence). The CDR3 has 14 residues. For the CDR3, the DNA is TGTGCCACCAGCAGAGCACCCCAGGGGGAGACCCAGTACTTC. Its protein product is CATSRAPQGETQYF.

The chain joins TRBV11-2 to TRBJ2-1; D is possibly TRBD2 (5 bases). Germline V CDR1 and CDR2: SGHAT, FQNNGV. V lost 6 bases and J 0 bases, leaving 18 bases between the germline ends. The CDR3 extends over 17 amino acids. Here the CDR3 reads CASRSTSDSSSYNEQFF. The CDR3 DNA reads TGTGCCAGCAGGTCGACTTCGGACTCAAGCTCCTACAATGAGCAGTTCTTC.

For the CDR3, the DNA is TGTGCCAGCTCACCCGCTAGCGGACTCACAGATACGCAGTATTTT. Residues: CASSPASGLTDTQYF. V and J are TRBV18 and TRBJ2-3; TRBD2 matches at 7 bases. The V segment lost 3 bases and the J segment 2 bases; nucleotides outside the gene matches: 5. The CDR3 is 15 residues long. Germline CDR1 reads KGHSH; CDR2 reads LQKENI.

The chain carries TRBV4-2 and TRBJ2-7, with 9 bases lining up with TRBD1. This CDR3 has 18 residues. The V and J ends lost 1 base and 4 bases, in that order; junction bases with no gene match: 14. Germline CDR1 is LGHNA and CDR2 is YNFKEQ. The CDR3 DNA reads TGTGCCAGCAGCCAAGTGATATCTGGGACAGGGTGGGCGTACGAGCAGTACTTC. Translation: CASSQVISGTGWAYEQYF.

With respect to this clone: An end of the junction does not agree with germline; a read error may underlie this. The V call is TRBV7-7, the J call TRBJ2-2; 14 bases match TRBD2. In germline, CDR1 is SSHAT, CDR2 FNYEAQ (reference sequence). The CDR3 has 19 residues. The CDR3 loop is CASSLVTSGRAWNTGELFF. The CDR3 DNA is TGTGCTAGCAGCTTGGTGACTAGCGGGAGGGCCTGGAACACCGGGGAGCTGTTTTTT.

J is TRBJ2-7 and V is TRBV10-2, with D perhaps matching TRBD2 (5 bases). The germline CDR1 and CDR2 sequences are WSHSY and SAAADI. The CDR3 consists of 15 residues. V was clipped by 2 bases and J by 1 base, with 12 bases between them. CDR3 nucleotide sequence: TGCGCCAGCAGTGAGGGGTGGGAGAGGTCCTACGAGCAGTACTTC. This sequence encodes CASSEGWERSYEQYF.

The chain has TRBV4-1 and TRBJ1-2; TRBD1 matches 9 bases. V trimming: 4 bases; J trimming: 4 bases; junction bases outside the gene matches: 4. The germline V gene encodes CDR1 MGHRA and CDR2 YSYEKL. CDR3 length: 14 residues. The CDR3: CASSLGQGLYGYTF. CDR3 nucleotide sequence: TGCGCCAGCAGCCTGGGACAGGGCCTCTATGGCTACACCTTC.

The chain employs TRBV6-6 and TRBJ1-3; D is unclear. Trimming pared 8 bases from V and 4 bases from J, leaving 15 bases between. Per germline, CDR1 MNHNY and CDR2 SVGAGI (reference sequence). CDR3 length: 14 residues. As DNA, the CDR3 is TGTGCCAGCCTGCCGTGGGCGTCGGGAAACACCATATATTTT. Translated, it gives CASLPWASGNTIYF.

Details on this clone: Other DNA sequences in the same sample also yield this CDR3. In DNA form, the CDR3 reads TGTGCCAGCTCTCCTTTGGCGGGAAGCTACGAGCAGTACTTC. Translating it yields CASSPLAGSYEQYF. This chain uses TRBV18 with TRBJ2-7; possible D gene TRBD2, 6 bases. This CDR3 region has 14 residues. V lost 6 bases and J lost 3, with 15 bases in between. Germline-derived CDR1 and CDR2 are KGHSH and LQKENI.

Regarding this clone: Other DNA sequences in this specimen translate into the identical CDR3. The chain joins TRBV28 to TRBJ1-5; 7 bases agree with TRBD1. V was clipped by 3 bases and J by 3 bases; unmatched bases: 2. This CDR3 spans 14 amino acids. Germline V gene sequence: CDR1 MDHEN, CDR2 SYDVKM. The CDR3 region is CASSLGQFNQPQHF. The CDR3 DNA reads TGTGCCAGCAGTTTGGGACAGTTCAATCAGCCCCAGCATTTT.